These T cell receptor beta chains were read from a single sample in a study of T cell changes during pregnancy in multiple sclerosis. Clones were read by immunoSEQ multiplex PCR, and TCRdb kept only the in-frame ones, dropping some. The profile covers over 50,000 clones, with about 90% appearing a single time and approximately 2.2% taken by the ten largest. Sequences were derived from peripheral blood, sampled in the first trimester of pregnancy. Every receptor here comes from a female donor with multiple sclerosis, enrolled in a pregnancy study. Both conserved end residues are part of each CDR3. Each record gives: CDR3 DNA, CDR3 protein, D gene, CDR3 length, V gene, clone size, J gene. A D gene is named only where the DNA matches it firmly. Clone size is shown for a subset of rows, as once, few, many or a class of expanded clone.

CDR3 DNA: TGTGCCAGCAGCGAAGGGGGATTCAATGAAAAACTGTTTTTT
CDR3 protein: CASSEGGFNEKLFF
D gene: -
CDR3 length: 14
V gene: TRBV7-3
clone size: -
J gene: TRBJ1-4

CDR3 DNA: TGTGCCAGCAGCTTAACGGCGGGAGGGCGAGAGACCCAGTACTTC
CDR3 protein: CASSLTAGGRETQYF
D gene: TRBD2
CDR3 length: 15
V gene: TRBV7-3
clone size: -
J gene: TRBJ2-5

CDR3 DNA: TGTGCCAGCAGCCAGGGCCTAGCGGGAGACAGGAAGCAGTTCTTC
CDR3 protein: CASSQGLAGDRKQFF
D gene: TRBD2
CDR3 length: 15
V gene: TRBV7-2
clone size: once
J gene: TRBJ2-1

CDR3 DNA: TGTGCCAGTAGTATAGATAGCGGGAGTGGAGAGACCCAGTACTTC
CDR3 protein: CASSIDSGSGETQYF
D gene: TRBD2
CDR3 length: 15
V gene: TRBV19
clone size: -
J gene: TRBJ2-5

CDR3 DNA: TGTGCCAGTACACAGGGTTACACCGGGGAGCTGTTTTTT
CDR3 protein: CASTQGYTGELFF
D gene: -
CDR3 length: 13
V gene: TRBV7-9
clone size: -
J gene: TRBJ2-2

CDR3 DNA: TGTGCCAGCAGCTTAGTTAGTCCAGGGGCGTCCTACGAGCAGTACTTC
CDR3 protein: CASSLVSPGASYEQYF
D gene: -
CDR3 length: 16
V gene: TRBV7-6
clone size: once
J gene: TRBJ2-7

CDR3 DNA: TGTGCCAGCAGCCCGGTGGGGATAGGGGGCAGGGGCACTGAAGCTTTCTTT
CDR3 protein: CASSPVGIGGRGTEAFF
D gene: TRBD1
CDR3 length: 17
V gene: TRBV11-2
clone size: -
J gene: TRBJ1-1

CDR3 DNA: TGTGCCAGCATTGAGGCGGGTAGCACAGATACGCAGTATTTT
CDR3 protein: CASIEAGSTDTQYF
D gene: -
CDR3 length: 14
V gene: TRBV28
clone size: -
J gene: TRBJ2-3

CDR3 DNA: TGTGCCAGCGGGACTAGCGGTAACACAGATACGCAGTATTTT
CDR3 protein: CASGTSGNTDTQYF
D gene: TRBD2
CDR3 length: 14
V gene: TRBV4-2
clone size: -
J gene: TRBJ2-3

CDR3 DNA: TGTGCCAGCAGCCCCGGGACAGTTGGTACGCAGTATTTT
CDR3 protein: CASSPGTVGTQYF
D gene: TRBD1
CDR3 length: 13
V gene: TRBV9
clone size: -
J gene: TRBJ2-3

CDR3 DNA: TGTGCCAGCAGCCACCCTATGGGAGGAGTGGCTGGAAACACCATATATTTT
CDR3 protein: CASSHPMGGVAGNTIYF
D gene: -
CDR3 length: 17
V gene: TRBV4-2
clone size: -
J gene: TRBJ1-3

CDR3 DNA: TGTGCCACCCGGCCGTACGGGGGCTATGGCTACACCTTC
CDR3 protein: CATRPYGGYGYTF
D gene: -
CDR3 length: 13
V gene: TRBV30
clone size: -
J gene: TRBJ1-2

CDR3 DNA: TGTGCCAGCATGTTCTCGGGAGTCAGGTTAGATACGCAGTATTTT
CDR3 protein: CASMFSGVRLDTQYF
D gene: -
CDR3 length: 15
V gene: TRBV2
clone size: -
J gene: TRBJ2-3

CDR3 DNA: TGTGCCAGCTCACCATTAGACGGGCGGGTCACTGAAGCTTTCTTT
CDR3 protein: CASSPLDGRVTEAFF
D gene: -
CDR3 length: 15
V gene: TRBV18
clone size: -
J gene: TRBJ1-1

CDR3 DNA: TGTGCCAGCAGCTTAGCGGGAGGGAGCACAGATACGCAGTATTTT
CDR3 protein: CASSLAGGSTDTQYF
D gene: TRBD2
CDR3 length: 15
V gene: TRBV13
clone size: -
J gene: TRBJ2-3

CDR3 DNA: TGTGCCAGCAGCTCGACAGGGTCCTACGAGCAGTACTTC
CDR3 protein: CASSSTGSYEQYF
D gene: TRBD1
CDR3 length: 13
V gene: TRBV27
clone size: -
J gene: TRBJ2-7

CDR3 DNA: TGTGCCAGCAGCCCGGGACTAGAAGCCGGGGAGCTGTTTTTT
CDR3 protein: CASSPGLEAGELFF
D gene: TRBD2
CDR3 length: 14
V gene: TRBV9
clone size: -
J gene: TRBJ2-2

CDR3 DNA: TGCGCCAGCAGCCAAGACCGATACGAGCAGTACTTC
CDR3 protein: CASSQDRYEQYF
D gene: -
CDR3 length: 12
V gene: TRBV4-3
clone size: -
J gene: TRBJ2-7

CDR3 DNA: TGTGCCAGCAGTCCAACGGGACTAGCGGGATCCGAGCAGTACTTC
CDR3 protein: CASSPTGLAGSEQYF
D gene: TRBD2
CDR3 length: 15
V gene: TRBV6-5
clone size: once
J gene: TRBJ2-7

CDR3 DNA: TGTGCCAGCAGCCCCGGGGTCGACCCCCAGAACACTGAAGCTTTCTTT
CDR3 protein: CASSPGVDPQNTEAFF
D gene: -
CDR3 length: 16
V gene: TRBV5-4
clone size: -
J gene: TRBJ1-1

CDR3 DNA: TGTGCCAGCACCCAACAGGGGGTATCCTACGAGCAGTACTTC
CDR3 protein: CASTQQGVSYEQYF
D gene: TRBD1
CDR3 length: 14
V gene: TRBV5-5
clone size: -
J gene: TRBJ2-7

CDR3 DNA: TGCAGCGAGTCCGGCGGGAGCAGTTTCAATGAGCAGTTCTTC
CDR3 protein: CSESGGSSFNEQFF
D gene: TRBD2
CDR3 length: 14
V gene: TRBV29-1
clone size: -
J gene: TRBJ2-1